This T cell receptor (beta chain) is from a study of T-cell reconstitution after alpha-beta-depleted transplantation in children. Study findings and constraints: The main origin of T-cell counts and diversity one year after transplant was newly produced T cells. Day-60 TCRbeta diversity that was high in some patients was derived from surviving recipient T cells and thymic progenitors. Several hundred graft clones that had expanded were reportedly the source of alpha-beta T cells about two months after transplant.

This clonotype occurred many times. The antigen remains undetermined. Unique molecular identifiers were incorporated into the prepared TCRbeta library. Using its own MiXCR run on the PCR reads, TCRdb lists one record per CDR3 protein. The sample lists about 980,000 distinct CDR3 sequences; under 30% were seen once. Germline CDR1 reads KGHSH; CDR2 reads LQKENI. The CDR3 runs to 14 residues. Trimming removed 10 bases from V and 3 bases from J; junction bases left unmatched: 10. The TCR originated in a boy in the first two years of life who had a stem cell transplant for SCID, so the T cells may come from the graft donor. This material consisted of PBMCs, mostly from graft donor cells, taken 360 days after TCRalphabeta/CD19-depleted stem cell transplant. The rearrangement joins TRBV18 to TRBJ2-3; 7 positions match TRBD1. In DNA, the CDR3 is TGTGCCACCTCCCGGGACAGCGAGACAGATACGCAGTATTTT. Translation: CATSRDSETDTQYF.